This TCR beta chain came from a study of blood T cell repertoires in COVID-19. The CDR3 has 15 residues. Germline CDR1 MNHEY, CDR2 SVGAGI. Trimming took 5 bases from V and 3 from J; bases not matched to a gene: 3. TCRdb's table, derived via immunoSEQ multiplex PCR, lists solely in-frame clones and lacks some. The data contain a few hundred thousand clones, 75% to 90% of them seen just once; the ten biggest clones take up approximately 14%. The sequence came from a woman in her 70s with COVID-19, enrolled during active disease. Sequenced input: peripheral blood. V gene TRBV6-5 combines with J gene TRBJ1-4; 10 bases are a match to TRBD1. DNA for the CDR3: TGTGCCAGCAGTCGACAGGGGGCCTCTAATGAAAAACTGTTTTTT. Amino acid sequence: CASSRQGASNEKLFF.